This paragraph covers one TCR beta chain sequence. Participant-reported clinical history was the basis for cohort assignment. This entry comes from a study of blood T cell repertoires in COVID-19. Study in general: Samples taken during acute and convalescent COVID-19 were collected in the United States, Italy and Spain. The cDNA or gDNA used as material had been derived from T cells, B-cell-depleted T cells, or PBMCs.

Generated by immunoSEQ multiplex PCR, the TCRdb table keeps only in-frame clones and is missing some. The sample carries about 270,000 clones, about 90% recorded once. The CDR3 has 14 residues. V was clipped by 6 bases and J by 8 bases; unmatched bases: 5. Germline assignment: CDR1 MGHRA and CDR2 YSYEKL. This receptor was obtained from a woman in her sixties who had recovered from COVID-19. The V gene is TRBV4-1, the J gene TRBJ1-4; 11 bases match TRBD1. Sequenced material: PBMCs or T cells enriched from blood (not recorded which). CDR3 residues: CASRLGTGGEKLFF. CDR3 nucleotides: TGCGCCAGCAGATTAGGGACAGGGGGAGAAAAACTGTTTTTT.